This TCR beta chain was obtained from a study of early T cells in non-severe SARS-CoV-2 infection. Study-level background: Sequencing targeted bulk RNA from unsorted whole blood, leaving chains unpaired. General study results and limits: Comparison of clonotypes with VDJdb favored anti-spike CD8 responses while missing private and CD4 specificities.

For this clonotype: Its antigen is unidentified.

The V end lost 10 bases, the J end lost 5 bases, and 17 bases lay between the germline ends. CDR1 WNHNN and CDR2 SYGVQD come from the germline V gene (reference sequence). The CDR3 totals 13 residues. The library protocol tagged individual cDNA molecules with unique molecular identifiers. One entry per CDR3 protein results from TCRdb running MiXCR on the 5' RACE reads. Found here are 97,000 or so distinct CDR3 sequences, 13% of them singletons; the top ten hold over 5%. The origin of this receptor is an adult who was a healthcare worker with PCR-confirmed SARS-CoV-2 infection or an uninfected control (not recorded which). Sequencing used whole blood. This chain joins TRBV10-1 and TRBJ1-2; possibly TRBD1 for D (6 bases). For the CDR3, the DNA is TGCGCCATTCACCGGGACATCGATTATGGCTACACCTTC. Translated, it gives CAIHRDIDYGYTF.